A single sample gave rise to the 8 T cell receptor beta chains below, sequenced in a study of tumor-infiltrating lymphocytes in primary liver carcinoma. A constant-region primer served to make TCR beta cDNA from approximately 490 ng total RNA. Generation of the TCR beta libraries relied on three nested multiplex PCR rounds using slightly modified ARM-PCR. Each of the first two PCR rounds ran approximately 10 cycles with TRBV1-TRBV30 forward and C-beta reverse primers. Via MiXCR, TCRdb re-called the multiplex PCR reads, giving one row per CDR3 protein. The sample shows about 200,000 distinct CDR3 sequences, roughly 61% of them seen only once. Germline DNA was also extracted, while the blood RNA originated from unsorted whole blood. What was sequenced was peripheral blood. The receptors were sampled from a woman in her fifties or sixties with primary liver carcinoma and hepatitis B virus infection.

As for this clonotype: The junction differs from germline at one of its ends, possibly a read error. The chain is built from TRBV11-1 and TRBJ1-2; weak D call: TRBD1 (5 bases). The germline CDR1 and CDR2 sequences are SGHAT and FQDESV (reference sequence). The CDR3 has 15 residues. The CDR3, as DNA: TGTGCCAGCAGCACCTCTGGGGGACCTAACTATGGATACACCTTC. Protein sequence: CASSTSGGPNYGYTF.

For this clonotype: The junction departs from germline at one end; a sequencing error may be responsible. The chain uses TRBV11-3 and TRBJ1-2; 7 bases align to TRBD1. The CDR3 spans 16 residues. The germline gives CDR1 SGHNT, CDR2 YENEEA. This CDR3 reads CASSVTTGAHDYGYTF. The CDR3 DNA is TGTGCCAGCAGCGTAACTACAGGGGCCCACGACTATGGCTACACTTTC.

With respect to this clonotype: No conserved phenylalanine or tryptophan is present at the end of the CDR3, so a read error is the likely explanation. The gene calls are TRBV11-2 and TRBJ1-1; unclear D gene. The CDR3 length is 12 residues. The germline V gene encodes CDR1 SGHAT and CDR2 FQNNGV. This CDR3 is CASNLDYIRAFS. CDR3 sequence (DNA): TGTGCCAGCAACTTAGATTACATCCGGGCTTTCTCT.

Comment on this clonotype: Relative to the germline gene, one junction end is altered; a read error may explain this. V usage is TRBV6-1 and J usage is TRBJ2-7; the D call may be TRBD1 or TRBD2 (5 bases each). This CDR3 has 14 amino acids. CDR1 is MNHNS and CDR2 is SASEGT in the germline V gene. As DNA, the CDR3 is TGTGCCAGCAGTGTTCGGGACGTCCCCTACGAGCAGCACTTC. Protein product: CASSVRDVPYEQHF.

The genes are TRBV30 and TRBJ2-1; no clear D gene. The CDR3 extends over 12 amino acids. Trimming pared 2 bases from V and 5 bases from J, leaving 7 bases between. Germline assignment: CDR1 GTSNPN and CDR2 SVGIG (reference sequence). The DNA for the CDR3 is TGTGCCTGGAGTCCCGGCAACAATGAGCAGTTCTTC. As protein: CAWSPGNNEQFF.

This clonotype has a count of ten or more. V gene TRBV6-1 combines with J gene TRBJ2-1, with D possibly matching TRBD1 (6 bases). The CDR3 covers 16 residues. CDR1 is MNHNS, CDR2 SASEGT, per germline. V shed 2 bases and J shed 5 bases, with 16 bases lying between them. Here the CDR3 reads CASSELRGLMDNEQFF. The DNA for the CDR3 is TGTGCCAGCAGTGAACTGAGGGGGTTGATGGACAATGAGCAGTTCTTC.

The rearrangement uses TRBV6-2 or TRBV6-3 and TRBJ2-5, with a weak D call TRBD1 (5 bases). V lost 6 bases and J lost 5, with 19 bases in between. Germline-derived CDR1 and CDR2 are MNHEY and SVGEGT. The CDR3 has 15 residues. The CDR3 here is CASRIPIVGQETQYF. The CDR3 DNA is TGTGCCAGCAGAATCCCCATAGTGGGGCAGGAGACCCAGTACTTC.

The gene calls are TRBV11-2 and TRBJ2-1, with D tentatively TRBD2 (6 bases). Deletions cut 5 bases from V and 4 bases from J, with 21 bases between. The CDR3 runs 17 residues. CDR1 and CDR2 (germline): SGHAT, FQNNGV. Here the CDR3 reads CASSPRLTGVSYNEQFF. CDR3 DNA sequence: TGTGCCAGCAGCCCCCGACTAACGGGGGTGAGTTACAATGAGCAGTTCTTC.